A single T cell receptor beta chain is shown here with its context. The data stem from a study of PD-L1 blockade in urothelial cancer. For the study at large: About nine tenths of the roughly 29 patients were men who had bladder-origin urothelial cancer. Once treatment had started, blood was analyzed at 3 weeks (second dose) and again at 6 weeks.

Time point defined: peripheral blood 6 weeks after treatment start. The CDR3 has 15 amino acids. V dropped 5 bases and J dropped 2 bases, with 14 bases sitting between them. Germline loops: CDR1 SGHVS, CDR2 FNYEAQ. Every PCR was spiked with synthetic TCR analog templates. The table came from immunoSEQ multiplex PCR; TCRdb's copy has only in-frame clones and leaves some out. Here the sample spans 35,000 to 45,000 clones, about 90% being singletons. Sample: PBMCs, taken around atezolizumab (anti-PD-L1) treatment. The chain carries TRBV7-6 and TRBJ2-3, with D perhaps matching TRBD2 (7 bases). The TCR originated in a man between 65 and 79 years old with urothelial cancer. The CDR3 here is CASSRGGRDTDTQYF. DNA for the CDR3: TGTGCCAGCAGCCGCGGGGGCCGGGACACAGATACGCAGTATTTT.